A single sample is the source of the 6 T cell receptor beta chains below, sequenced in a study of cytomegalovirus exposure and HLA in healthy donors. PCR employed 60 Vbeta and 13 Jbeta primers. The repertoire was sequenced with immunoSEQ multiplex PCR; TCRdb's copy has only in-frame clones and lacks some. Found here are 150,000 to 200,000 clones, about 76% of them singletons; the top ten hold approximately 0.4%. What was sequenced was PBMCs. The source of these receptors is a male donor in good health and CMV-seropositive.

The chain is built from TRBV14 and TRBJ1-1; 10 positions agree with TRBD1. Unmatched junction bases numbered 10, after V lost 2 bases and J lost 4 bases. Germline lookup yields CDR1 SGHDN and CDR2 FVKESK. The CDR3 length is 17 residues. CDR3 loop: CASSQLGQGESATEAFF. Here the CDR3 DNA reads TGTGCCAGCAGCCAATTAGGACAGGGGGAGAGTGCCACTGAAGCTTTCTTT.

The gene calls are TRBV4-3 and TRBJ2-2; 8 nucleotides align to TRBD2. This CDR3 is built from 15 residues. Germline V gives CDR1 LGHNA, CDR2 YSLEER. With 1 base clipped from V and 10 bases from J, the junction kept 8 bases outside the gene matches. Written as DNA, the CDR3 is TGCGCCAGCAGCCAAGTCGGAGCGGGAGCGTCGGAGCTGTTTTTT. Amino acid sequence: CASSQVGAGASELFF.

The V gene is TRBV9, the J gene TRBJ2-2; a possible D gene is TRBD2 (5 bases). The CDR3 totals 15 residues. Per germline, CDR1 SGDLS and CDR2 YYNGEE. V was pared by 2 bases and J by 3 bases, with 11 bases between. The CDR3 protein is CASSVRGFDTGELFF. DNA for the CDR3: TGTGCCAGCAGCGTCCGCGGGTTCGACACCGGGGAGCTGTTTTTT.

The chain carries TRBV5-4 and TRBJ2-7; 8 bases map to TRBD1. The length of the CDR3 is 15 residues. With V trimmed by 0 bases and J by 3 bases, 5 bases remained unmatched. CDR1 and CDR2 (germline): SGHNT, YYREEE (reference sequence). CDR3 bases: TGTGCCAGCAGCTTGGACCCAGGGGGCTTCTACGAGCAGTACTTC. Amino acid sequence: CASSLDPGGFYEQYF.

The chain has TRBV6-5 and TRBJ2-1; TRBD2 matches at 11 bases. The germline V gene has CDR1 MNHEY and CDR2 SVGAGI. This CDR3 contains 15 residues. V lost 6 bases and J lost 4; bases outside the gene matches: 5. This CDR3 reads CASRLAGGLYNEQFF. CDR3 sequence (DNA): TGTGCCAGCAGGCTAGCGGGGGGACTATACAATGAGCAGTTCTTC.

V gene TRBV18 combines with J gene TRBJ2-5; TRBD2 matches at 8 bases. V lost 4 bases and J lost 3; bases outside the gene matches: 1. There are 13 residues in the CDR3. The germline gives CDR1 KGHSH, CDR2 LQKENI. The CDR3 DNA sequence: TGTGCCAGCTCACTACTAGCGGAAGAGACCCAGTACTTC. This codes for CASSLLAEETQYF. The complete variable domain, with remaining parts taken from reference TRBV18 and TRBJ2-5, reads NAGVMQNPRHLVRRRGQEARLRCSPMKGHSHVYWYRQLPEEGLKFMVYLQKENIIDESGMPKERFSAEFPKEGPSILRIQQVVRGDSAAYFCASSLLAEETQYFGPGTRLLVL.